Following are 30 T cell receptor beta chains from one sample sequenced in a study of T-cell memory formation after mild COVID-19. TCRdb recomputed calls from the 5' RACE reads with MiXCR, one row per CDR3 protein. The table includes hundreds of thousands of distinct CDR3 sequences, less than 25% detected once. The source material was PBMCs or a T cell subset sorted from them (not recorded which). These receptors were collected from a man aged 18-30 years who had mild COVID-19 (a few samples of this study predate the infection). Cell type and time point are not known.

This clonotype has a handful of counts. This chain uses TRBV28 with TRBJ2-7, with 9 bases matching TRBD1. The CDR3 loop spans 14 amino acids. The ends lost 10 bases at V and 4 bases at J; junction bases unmatched: 11. Germline-derived CDR1 and CDR2 are MDHEN and SYDVKM. The CDR3 protein is CATSGQGTRYEQYV. CDR3 DNA: TGTGCCACCTCCGGACAGGGGACAAGGTACGAGCAGTACGTC.

This chain uses TRBV10-2 with TRBJ2-7, with 10 bases matching TRBD2. CDR3 size: 15 residues. Germline V gene data show CDR1 as WSHSY and CDR2 as SAAADI. The V segment lost 4 bases and the J segment 4 bases; nucleotides outside the gene matches: 7. For the CDR3, the DNA is TGCGCCAGCAGTGGGAGCCTAGCGGGGGCGTACGAGCAGTACTTC. Its protein is CASSGSLAGAYEQYF.

The chain is built from TRBV6-6 and TRBJ1-6; TRBD1 might be the D (5 bases). CDR1 is MNHNY and CDR2 is SVGAGI in the germline V gene (reference sequence). Trimming shortened V by 6 bases and J by 13 bases, and 19 bases separated the two germline ends. This CDR3 is 14 amino acids long. This chain's CDR3 is CASSLGTLSLPLHF. CDR3 DNA: TGTGCCAGCAGCCTCGGGACTCTCTCCCTCCCCCTCCACTTT.

V gene TRBV11-3 combines with J gene TRBJ2-1; 15 bases fit TRBD2. Germline loops: CDR1 SGHNT, CDR2 YENEEA. Trimming at V came to 5 bases and at J to 7 bases, leaving 3 bases not matched to a gene. The CDR3 totals 15 residues. The CDR3 sequence is CASSGGLAGGNEQFF. CDR3 nucleotide sequence: TGTGCCAGCAGCGGTGGACTAGCGGGGGGGAATGAGCAGTTCTTC.

This clonotype was seen only a few times. The rearrangement uses TRBV20-1 and TRBJ1-1; D possibly corresponds to TRBD1 (6 bases). The length of the CDR3 is 14 residues. Trimming took off 0 bases at V and 1 base at J, with 9 bases between the two ends. Germline CDR1 and CDR2: DFQATT and SNEGSKA (reference sequence). CDR3 residues: CSAREGHSNTEAFF. CDR3 DNA: TGCAGTGCTAGAGAGGGACACTCGAACACTGAAGCTTTCTTT.

CDR3 nucleotides: TGCGCCAGCAGATCTGGGACAGGGGGCCCCGGGGAGCTGTTTTTT. This codes for CASRSGTGGPGELFF. The chain links TRBV5-1 to TRBJ2-2, with 12 positions matching TRBD1. With 5 bases clipped from V and 6 bases from J, the junction kept 5 bases outside the gene matches. Germline-derived CDR1 and CDR2 are SGHRS and YFSETQ. The CDR3 spans 15 residues.

In this sample, this clonotype turned up many times. The genes are TRBV5-1 and TRBJ2-3; 10 positions agree with TRBD2. There are 17 residues in the CDR3. Trimming cost V 0 bases and J 2 bases; bases outside gene matches: 6. Germline V gene data show CDR1 as SGHRS and CDR2 as YFSETQ. The DNA of the CDR3 is TGCGCCAGCAGCTTGGGGCAACTAGCGGGAACCACAGATACGCAGTATTTT. Translation gives CASSLGQLAGTTDTQYF. The full variable domain, its missing parts supplied by reference TRBV5-1 and TRBJ2-3, is KAGVTQTPRYLIKTRGQQVTLSCSPISGHRSVSWYQQTPGQGLQFLFEYFSETQRNKGNFPGRFSGRQFSNSRSEMNVSTLELGDSALYLCASSLGQLAGTTDTQYFGPGTRLTVL.

This clonotype has only a few counts. This chain connects TRBV4-3 to TRBJ1-3; D remains unclear. The V gene lost 1 base and the J gene lost 7 bases, with 14 bases spanning the gap. CDR3 length: 15 residues. Germline V CDR1 and CDR2: LGHNA, YSLEER. CDR3 sequence reads: CASSQGVQAGNTIYF. The DNA for the CDR3 is TGCGCCAGCAGCCAAGGAGTTCAGGCCGGCAACACCATATATTTT.

The J gene is TRBJ2-3, the V gene TRBV24-1, with 8 bases lining up with TRBD1. The CDR3 covers 14 residues. Germline V CDR1 and CDR2: KGHDR, SFDVKD. V lost 3 bases and J lost 4; bases outside the gene matches: 2. The CDR3 DNA is TGTGCCACCAGTGATAGGGACAGGTCAGATACGCAGTATTTT. This translates into CATSDRDRSDTQYF.

The chain combines TRBV6-5 with TRBJ2-2; D may be TRBD2 (6 bases). Trimming removed 8 bases from V and 6 bases from J, with 13 bases in between. This CDR3 has 13 residues. The germline V gene encodes CDR1 MNHEY and CDR2 SVGAGI. The CDR3 region has the DNA TGTGCCAGCCGGGCGGGGCGGTCCGGGGAGCTGTTTTTT. It translates to CASRAGRSGELFF.

Only a few counts were recorded for this clonotype. V usage is TRBV20-1 and J usage is TRBJ2-7; D possibly uses TRBD1 or TRBD2 (5 bases each). Germline V gene data show CDR1 as DFQATT and CDR2 as SNEGSKA (reference sequence). The V gene lost 0 bases and the J gene lost 7 bases, with 10 bases spanning the gap. There are 12 residues in the CDR3. The CDR3: CSARDPGREQYF. The CDR3 DNA is TGCAGTGCTAGAGATCCGGGGCGGGAGCAGTACTTC.

The rearrangement uses TRBV7-8 and TRBJ2-5, with 7 bases fitting TRBD2. CDR1 and CDR2 (germline): SGHVS, FQNEAQ. V lost 4 bases, J lost 5 bases, and 7 bases stayed unmatched. This CDR3 is built from 14 residues. DNA for the CDR3: TGTGCCAGCAGCTCCCGACCGGGAGGCGAGACCCAGTACTTC. Protein: CASSSRPGGETQYF.

In this sample, this clonotype turned up a few times. The CDR3 is CASSLREDSEQYF. Written as DNA, the CDR3 is TGTGCCAGCAGCTTACGGGAGGATAGCGAGCAGTACTTC. The chain joins TRBV7-9 to TRBJ2-7; TRBD2 matches at 7 bases. Trimming removed 2 bases from V and 6 bases from J; junction bases left unmatched: 4. Germline assignment: CDR1 SEHNR and CDR2 FQNEAQ (reference sequence). The CDR3 length is 13 residues.

CDR3 bases: TGCGCCAGCAGCCAAGAAACAGTTTCCCAGCCCCAGCATTTT. This translates into CASSQETVSQPQHF. The chain uses TRBV4-1 and TRBJ1-5; D not certain. CDR3 length: 14 amino acids. CDR1 MGHRA and CDR2 YSYEKL come from the germline V gene. V was shortened by 0 bases and J by 7 bases, with 10 bases between the two germline ends.

This chain uses TRBV7-2 with TRBJ2-5; D might be TRBD1 (5 bases). The V end was cut by 7 bases, the J end by 1 base, with 13 bases between. Germline V gene sequence: CDR1 SGHTA, CDR2 FQGNSA. There are 14 residues in the CDR3. The CDR3 loop reads CASIVDRFQETQYF. The CDR3 nucleotides are TGTGCCAGCATCGTCGACAGATTCCAAGAGACCCAGTACTTC. Variable domain in full (rest from reference TRBV7-2 and TRBJ2-5): GAGVSQSPSNKVTEKGKDVELRCDPISGHTALYWYRQSLGQGLEFLIYFQGNSAPDKSGLPSDRFSAERTGGSVSTLTIQRTQQEDSAVYLCASIVDRFQETQYFGPGTRLLVL.

About this clonotype: A junction boundary mismatches the germline segment, possibly from a read error. This rearrangement joins TRBV7-9 to TRBJ2-5, with D possibly being TRBD1 (6 bases). The CDR3 runs to 12 residues. CDR1 and CDR2 from the germline V gene are SEHNR and FQNEAQ (reference sequence). In DNA form, the CDR3 reads TGTGCCGGCAGCCAACCCGGGACAAAGCAGTACTTC. This gives the protein CAGSQPGTKQYF.

The rearrangement uses TRBV10-3 and TRBJ2-1; D possibly corresponds to TRBD1 (5 bases). Germline assignment: CDR1 ENHRY and CDR2 SYGVKD. The CDR3 consists of 13 residues. Trimming left V 9 bases short and J 6 bases short, with 15 bases between. Here the CDR3 reads CAMGLGDPNEQFF. CDR3 in DNA: TGTGCCATGGGGCTAGGAGACCCCAATGAGCAGTTCTTC.

V gene TRBV5-1 combines with J gene TRBJ2-3; D is undetermined. CDR1 is SGHRS, CDR2 YFSETQ, per germline. V lost 6 bases and J 2 bases, leaving 13 bases between the germline ends. The CDR3 totals 14 residues. The CDR3 is CASTTRQYTDTQYF. DNA for the CDR3: TGCGCCAGCACCACCCGGCAGTACACAGATACGCAGTATTTT.

The chain joins TRBV4-1 to TRBJ2-7; 9 bases map to TRBD1. V lost 4 bases and J lost 4; bases outside the gene matches: 11. Germline CDR1 and CDR2: MGHRA and YSYEKL. The CDR3 is 16 residues long. CDR3 in amino acids: CASSPSSGTGYYEQYF. The CDR3, as DNA: TGCGCCAGCAGCCCCTCCTCCGGGACAGGGTATTACGAGCAGTACTTC.

The chain recombines TRBV7-6 with TRBJ2-3; no firm D call. The germline V and J ends were trimmed by 5 bases and 6 bases, with 12 bases remaining between them. Germline V gene sequence: CDR1 SGHVS, CDR2 FNYEAQ. CDR3 size: 13 residues. CDR3 sequence reads: CASSPKAGDTQYF. DNA for the CDR3: TGTGCCAGCAGCCCTAAAGCTGGGGATACGCAGTATTTT.

In its sample, this clonotype was seen a few times. J is TRBJ2-1 and V is TRBV5-1; 8 bases are shared with TRBD2. The CDR3 has 16 amino acids. Germline CDR1 and CDR2: SGHRS and YFSETQ. J lost 2 bases, V lost 1 base, and 5 bases had no gene match. CDR3 DNA sequence: TGCGCCAGCAGCTTGAGTAGCGGGGCCCCCTACAATGAGCAGTTCTTC. Translated, it gives CASSLSSGAPYNEQFF.

This chain links TRBV5-1 with TRBJ2-3, with 8 nucleotides matching TRBD2. The CDR3 extends over 16 amino acids. J lost 2 bases, V lost 4 bases, and 9 bases had no gene match. CDR1 is SGHRS and CDR2 is YFSETQ in the germline V gene. CDR3 protein: CASSNGGGLITDTQYF. The CDR3 nucleotides read TGCGCCAGCAGCAACGGCGGGGGGTTAATCACAGATACGCAGTATTTT.

This clonotype has a handful of counts. The chain joins TRBV5-1 to TRBJ2-3; TRBD2 aligns across 9 bases. Trimming removed 4 bases from V and 0 bases from J; junction bases left unmatched: 9. CDR1 is SGHRS, CDR2 YFSETQ, per germline. The CDR3 runs to 17 residues. The CDR3 DNA follows: TGCGCCAGCAGCCCGAGCGGGGGGCCTACTAGCACAGATACGCAGTATTTT. Its protein product is CASSPSGGPTSTDTQYF.

In DNA, the CDR3 is TGTGCCAGCGGGGGGGTTAAAGGTGGCTATGGCTACACCTTC. This encodes CASGGVKGGYGYTF. The V call is TRBV2, the J call TRBJ1-2; tentatively, D is TRBD1 (5 bases). CDR3 length equals 14 residues. CDR1 is SNHLY, CDR2 FYNNEI, per germline. V lost 8 bases and J 4 bases, leaving 17 bases between the germline ends.

This clonotype was observed a handful of times. This chain uses TRBV11-2 with TRBJ1-1; no firm D call. CDR3 length: 15 residues. Germline CDR1 and CDR2: SGHAT and FQNNGV. V lost 2 bases to trimming and J lost 3 bases, with 13 bases between them. This chain's CDR3 is CASSLRVEGYTEAFF. As DNA, the CDR3 is TGTGCCAGCAGCTTAAGGGTAGAAGGGTACACTGAAGCTTTCTTT.

This rearrangement joins TRBV28 to TRBJ2-4; D may match TRBD1 or TRBD2 (6 bases each). This CDR3 is 15 amino acids long. The ends were cut back, 7 bases at V and 1 base at J, with 14 bases in the middle. Germline-derived CDR1 and CDR2 are MDHEN and SYDVKM. Written as DNA, the CDR3 is TGTGCCAGCACCAGGGGTGGAGGGGCCAAAAACATTCAGTACTTC. It codes for CASTRGGGAKNIQYF.

The rearrangement joins TRBV5-1 to TRBJ1-5; 8 nucleotides align to TRBD1. The V gene end was trimmed by 8 bases and the J gene end by 5 bases; junction bases not matched to a gene: 6. Germline-derived CDR1 and CDR2 are SGHRS and YFSETQ. The CDR3 loop spans 13 amino acids. CDR3 in amino acids: CASGQGPDQPQHF. For the CDR3, the DNA is TGCGCCAGTGGACAGGGTCCAGATCAGCCCCAGCATTTT.

This clonotype was seen a few times. The rearrangement uses TRBV4-3 and TRBJ2-7; TRBD2 aligns across 11 bases. With 3 bases clipped from V and 5 bases from J, the junction kept 9 bases outside the gene matches. The CDR3 runs to 16 residues. Germline CDR1 and CDR2: LGHNA and YSLEER. The CDR3 loop is CASSQGLAGGPNEQYF. CDR3 DNA: TGCGCCAGCAGCCAGGGGTTAGCGGGGGGGCCTAACGAGCAGTACTTC.

This clonotype was picked up many times. The chain couples TRBV20-1 to TRBJ2-3; D not resolved. CDR1 and CDR2 (germline): DFQATT, SNEGSKA (reference sequence). The V and J ends lost 3 bases and 1 base respectively, with 11 bases between them. This CDR3 is built from 14 residues. For the CDR3, the DNA is TGCAGTGCTAGGTACTCCTTGGGCACAGATACGCAGTATTTT. Protein: CSARYSLGTDTQYF.

This sequence joins TRBV3-1 and TRBJ2-2; no clear D gene. The CDR3 consists of 14 residues. The V gene's germline CDR1 is LGHDT and CDR2 YNNKEL (reference sequence). Trimming left V 4 bases short and J 1 base short, with 7 bases between. The DNA of the CDR3 is TGTGCCAGCAGCCGCCTCTTGAACACCGGGGAGCTGTTTTTT. Translated, it gives CASSRLLNTGELFF.